Sequencing of this T cell receptor (beta chain) was carried out in a study of T cells in Graves' hyperthyroidism and ophthalmopathy (dated by TCRdb to the late 2010s). For context, the study as a whole: Peripheral blood samples were taken at initial diagnosis, before any treatment was given. The roughly 100 discovery patients were randomly split 7:3 into training and test sets. The paper describes TCR Vbeta CDR3 sequencing of 130 to 150 peripheral blood samples, made up of fewer than 50 ophthalmopathy patients, around 78 hyperthyroidism patients and some 17 progressor patients. To identify distinguishing TCR V-J signatures, a discovery cohort of about 95 patients was used, comprising 43 with Graves' ophthalmopathy and around 60 with stable Graves' hyperthyroidism. Thyroid tissue and blood T-cell repertoires from several Graves' hyperthyroidism patients were also compared in the study. Once sampling was done, hyperthyroidism patients were given methimazole at a starting dose of 30 mg daily, whereas ophthalmopathy patients were given high-dose intravenous methylprednisolone. Prospective prediction of ophthalmopathy was tested in an independent validation cohort consisting of some 19 hyperthyroidism patients and about 17 patients who later progressed to ophthalmopathy.

TCR beta CDR3 regions were amplified from RNA transcripts. The TCR CDR3 was subjected to a first round of RT-PCR using the HTBI primer set and the Qiagen OneStep RT-PCR kit. The libraries were constructed in a second round of multiplex PCR and then size-selected and purified. Paired-end sequencing of the libraries was performed with 100 bp reads on an Illumina HiSeq2000. The source study handled its data this way. Raw data were processed with SOAPnuke, discarding reads with adapters, uncalled bases, mean Phred below 15, or no exact constant-primer or identifier match. COPE v1.2.5 was used to merge high-quality paired reads, and clonotypes were defined as unique nucleotide sequences. MiTCR v1.1 was used to align the clonotypes against IMGT TRBV, TRBD and TRBJ reference segments. Analysis was restricted to V-J combinations with a frequency above 0.0001, which covered 99.2% of repertoires. A TCS score was defined as the ratio between F50 (clonal expansion) and ExV (chaos), using BLOSUM62-based TCRdist between CDR3 peptides within each V-J. Welch's t-statistics and random forest reduced 500 to 650 V-J features to about 13, which were used in a naive Bayes classifier (R e1071). The public reads were reprocessed in TCRdb via fastp at Q25 and MiXCR, keeping in-frame beta chains. When rows share a CDR3 protein, they turn into one entry using the most common DNA and genes. The V and J calls come from TCRdb's annotation, not from the publication. Within this sample are 300,000 to 450,000 distinct CDR3 sequences, with 20% to 25% of them counted one time only. Around four fifths of the sample is taken by the ten largest.

Per the germline V gene (reference sequence), LGHDT is the CDR1 and YNNKEL is the CDR2. The germline ends are 10 bases apart after V is trimmed by 4 bases and J by 0 bases. From the cysteine through the phenylalanine, the CDR3 covers 15 amino acids. The entry retains the CDR3 DNA only, 45 bases that are in frame from base 1. Stable Graves' hyperthyroidism was defined as the absence of progression to ophthalmopathy over 18 months of follow-up. Hyperthyroidism patients were newly diagnosed, with disease duration under 2 months, and aged 18 to 65 years. The study excluded patients with uncontrolled infections, other autoimmune diseases, pregnancy or lactation. Diagnoses relied on clinical symptoms, serum thyroxine and TRAb, thyroid ultrasound and orbital computed tomography. Ficoll-Paque density gradient centrifugation was used to isolate PBMCs from around 9.1 ml of fresh peripheral blood. Total RNA was extracted using Trizol reagent, and RNA quality was assessed on an Agilent 2100 Bioanalyzer.

With respect to this clonotype: The target of this receptor is not known. One base away there is no much larger clone; base qualities are not given.

The paper's findings and limits, for the study overall: No statistical method was used to fix the sample size in advance, and group allocation was not hidden from the investigators. In validation, the model predicted progression to ophthalmopathy a median of about 6.8 months before onset, with about 71% sensitivity and roughly 79% specificity. Most expanded thyroid clonotypes (frequency above 0.001) were also detected in blood, suggesting blood repertoires may reflect thyroid immune responses. A 13 V-J signature model separated ophthalmopathy from stable hyperthyroidism, with 87.88% sensitivity and approximately 81% specificity in cross-validation and 80%/75% in testing.

This chain is built from TRBV3-1 and TRBJ1-3, with a weak D call of TRBD1 (6 bases match). The source material was blood. The clonotype was recovered from a man aged 45-65 years with Graves' hyperthyroidism. The CDR3 region: CASSPDSRSGNTIYF. The DNA sequence is as follows: TGTGCCAGCAGCCCGGACAGTCGCTCTGGAAACACCATATATTTT.